The T cell receptor beta chain described here comes from a study of radiation and T cells in renal cell carcinoma. Germline lookup yields CDR1 LNHNV and CDR2 YYDKDF (reference sequence). The CDR3 runs 16 residues. V was clipped by 1 base and J by 7 bases; unmatched bases: 11. The time point was: baseline pretreatment blood. Specified treatment: 15 Gy SBRT to primary tumor, nephrectomy 4 weeks later. The tumor was a clear cell renal cell carcinoma. Repertoires were generated with immunoSEQ multiplex PCR, while TCRdb's copy carries only in-frame clones and drops some. The sample yields 100,000 or so clones, 70% to 90% seen once. Findings and caveats of the study: Top tumor clonotypes rose in blood 2 weeks post-radiation, then contracted.

This clone was counted a single time. Its cognate antigen is unknown. This chain connects TRBV15 to TRBJ2-5; the match to TRBD2 covers 8 bases. Specimen: blood, collected from a patient whose treatment included radiotherapy and nephrectomy. The origin of this receptor is a middle-aged man with renal cell carcinoma. CDR3 region: CATSRVLGTRGGTQYF. In nucleotides, the CDR3 is TGTGCCACCAGCAGAGTCCTCGGGACTAGAGGGGGGACCCAGTACTTC.